The rows below give T cell receptor beta chains drawn from one sample of a study of cytomegalovirus exposure and HLA in healthy donors. TCRdb's copy holds only in-frame clones and misses some; the assay was immunoSEQ multiplex PCR. The repertoire holds approximately 140,000 clones, with around 79% as singletons. The sample taken for sequencing was PBMCs. The receptors shown here come from a human donor in good health. Both conserved end residues are part of each CDR3. Each record gives: J gene, clone size, V gene, D gene, CDR3 DNA, CDR3 protein. D genes are given only for firm matches. Only part of the rows carry a size: once, few, many, or a class if the clone is expanded.

TRBJ2-7,NA,TRBV19,NA,TGTGCCAGTAGTACAGAGAATACAGGGATTACGGACGAGCAGTACTTC,CASSTENTGITDEQYF
TRBJ2-7,NA,TRBV28,TRBD2,TGTGCCAGCAGTTTGGGCGGGAGGGCTTACGAGCAGTACTTC,CASSLGGRAYEQYF
TRBJ1-4,NA,TRBV6-5,TRBD1,TGTGCCGCGCGTAGGACAGGGGGTGAAAAACTGTTTTTT,CAARRTGGEKLFF
TRBJ2-7,once,TRBV6-6,TRBD2,TGTGCCAGCAGTTACGGAACGCGCGGGGGGGCCGACGAGCAGTACTTC,CASSYGTRGGADEQYF
TRBJ2-2,NA,TRBV6-7,TRBD1,TGTGCCAGCAGTCCCGGACAGGGGAACACCGGGGAGCTGTTTTTT,CASSPGQGNTGELFF
TRBJ2-7,NA,TRBV7-9,NA,TGTGCCAGCAGCTTAGGGCCAGGAAACTACGAGCAGTACTTC,CASSLGPGNYEQYF
TRBJ2-4,NA,TRBV4-1,NA,TGCGCCAGCAGCCAAGATACGGGGGTTAAAAACATTCAGTACTTC,CASSQDTGVKNIQYF
TRBJ2-3,NA,TRBV7-2,TRBD1,TGTGCCAGCAGCTTGACCACAGGGGGAGATACGCAGTATTTT,CASSLTTGGDTQYF
TRBJ1-1,NA,TRBV10-1,TRBD1,TGCGCCAGCAGCCACGACAGGGTCACTGAAGCTTTCTTT,CASSHDRVTEAFF
TRBJ1-2,NA,TRBV5-4,NA,TGTGCCAGCAGTTCCAGCGTAGGGAGCTATGGCTACACCTTC,CASSSSVGSYGYTF
TRBJ2-7,NA,TRBV6-4,TRBD2,TGTGCCAGCAGTGACTCCAGCGGGAGGGCCTACGAGCAGTACTTC,CASSDSSGRAYEQYF